These 2 T cell receptor beta chains originate from one sample sequenced in a study of Ad26.COV2.S vaccination and SARS-CoV-2 variants (dated by TCRdb to about 2021). Libraries were made using the immunoSEQ multiplex PCR assay. As stored in TCRdb, this immuneACCESS dataset retains in-frame rearrangements with V and J assigned. A fraction of the clones does not appear; measured against another copy, unresolved V genes explain less than half of the discrepancy, and the remainder lacks a known reason. The sample table records 200,000 to 300,000 clones; around nine tenths of these occur just once. The ten largest clones add up to about 2.7% of the sample. The sample's treatment or condition, from its label and the paper: around 19 received Ad26.COV2.S at low or high dose, single or two shots; roughly five received placebo; per-sample allocation not given. Repertoires of vaccine and placebo recipients were sequenced from samples taken on day 63 after the first injection.

The specimen comprised peripheral blood, sampled in a trial of Ad26.COV2.S vaccine versus placebo. The receptors shown here come from a person between 18 and 60 years old who received the Ad26.COV2.S COVID-19 vaccine or a placebo.

The chain is built from TRBV3-1 (or the pseudogene TRBV3-2) and TRBJ1-2, with D tentatively TRBD1 (6 bases). The CDR3 runs 13 residues. From germline, CDR1 is LGHDT and CDR2 YNNKEL (reference sequence). Trimming removed 3 bases from V and 6 bases from J, with 11 bases in between. In DNA, the CDR3 is TGTGCCAGCAGCCACCCGGACAGAGATGGCTACACCTTC. Translated: CASSHPDRDGYTF.

A few counts support this clone. V gene TRBV4-1 combines with J gene TRBJ1-6; 9 nucleotides agree with TRBD1. Losses at the gene ends were 1 base for V and 7 bases for J; bases not matched to a gene: 5. Germline assignment: CDR1 MGHRA and CDR2 YSYEKL. CDR3 size: 16 residues. The CDR3 region has the DNA TGCGCCAGCAGCCAAGGACAGGGGGTACAAAATTCACCCCTCCACTTT. It yields the protein CASSQGQGVQNSPLHF.